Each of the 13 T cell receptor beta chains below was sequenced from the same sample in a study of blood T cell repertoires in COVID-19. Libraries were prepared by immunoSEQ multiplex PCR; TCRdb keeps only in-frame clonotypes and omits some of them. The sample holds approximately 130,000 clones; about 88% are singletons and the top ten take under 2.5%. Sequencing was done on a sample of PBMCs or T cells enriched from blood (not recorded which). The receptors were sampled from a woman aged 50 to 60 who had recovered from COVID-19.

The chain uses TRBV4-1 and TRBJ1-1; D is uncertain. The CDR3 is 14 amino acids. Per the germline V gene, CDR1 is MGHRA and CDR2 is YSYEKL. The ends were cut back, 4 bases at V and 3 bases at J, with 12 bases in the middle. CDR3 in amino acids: CASSRTQRDTEAFF. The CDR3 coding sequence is TGCGCCAGCAGCCGCACACAGAGGGACACTGAAGCTTTCTTT.

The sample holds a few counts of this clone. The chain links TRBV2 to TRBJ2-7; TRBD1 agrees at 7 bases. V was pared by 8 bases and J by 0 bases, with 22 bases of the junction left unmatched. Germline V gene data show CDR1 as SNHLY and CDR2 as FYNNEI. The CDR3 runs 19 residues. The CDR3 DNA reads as TGTGCCAGCCTGAAAGACAGGGCCAGGGGTTTTAAGCTCTCCTACGAGCAGTACTTC. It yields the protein CASLKDRARGFKLSYEQYF.

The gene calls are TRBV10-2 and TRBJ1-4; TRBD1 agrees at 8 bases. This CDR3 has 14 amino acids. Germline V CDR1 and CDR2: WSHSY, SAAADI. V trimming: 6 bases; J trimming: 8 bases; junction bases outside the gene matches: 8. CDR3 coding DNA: TGCGCCAGCAGAAAGGACAGGGTACAAGAAAAACTGTTTTTT. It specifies CASRKDRVQEKLFF.

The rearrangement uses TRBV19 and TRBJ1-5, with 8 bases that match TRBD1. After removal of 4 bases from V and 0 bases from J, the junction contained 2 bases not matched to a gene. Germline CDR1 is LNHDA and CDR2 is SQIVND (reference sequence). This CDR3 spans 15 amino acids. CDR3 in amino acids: CASSKQGDSNQPQHF. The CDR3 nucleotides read TGTGCCAGTAGTAAACAGGGGGATAGCAATCAGCCCCAGCATTTT.

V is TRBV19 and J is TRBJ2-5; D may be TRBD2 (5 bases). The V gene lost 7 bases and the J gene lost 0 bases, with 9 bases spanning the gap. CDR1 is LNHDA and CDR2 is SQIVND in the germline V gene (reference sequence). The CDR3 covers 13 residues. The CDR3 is CASNDGNQETQYF. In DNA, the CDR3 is TGTGCCAGTAATGACGGGAACCAAGAGACCCAGTACTTC.

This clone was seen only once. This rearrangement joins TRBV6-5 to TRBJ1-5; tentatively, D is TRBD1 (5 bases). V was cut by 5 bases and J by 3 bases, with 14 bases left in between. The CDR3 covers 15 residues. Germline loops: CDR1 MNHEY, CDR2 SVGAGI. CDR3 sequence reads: CASSPDRDFNQPQHF. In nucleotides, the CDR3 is TGTGCCAGCAGTCCGGACCGGGACTTCAATCAGCCCCAGCATTTT.

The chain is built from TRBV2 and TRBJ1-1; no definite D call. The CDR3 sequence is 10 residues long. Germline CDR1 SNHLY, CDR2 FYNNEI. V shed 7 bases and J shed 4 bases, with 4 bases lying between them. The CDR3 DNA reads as TGTGCCAGCATGGCCACTGAAGCTTTCTTT. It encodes CASMATEAFF. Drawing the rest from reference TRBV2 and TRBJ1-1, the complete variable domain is EPEVTQTPSHQVTQMGQEVILRCVPISNHLYFYWYRQILGQKVEFLVSFYNNEISEKSEIFDDQFSVERPDGSNFTLKIRSTKLEDSAMYFCASMATEAFFGQGTRLTVV.

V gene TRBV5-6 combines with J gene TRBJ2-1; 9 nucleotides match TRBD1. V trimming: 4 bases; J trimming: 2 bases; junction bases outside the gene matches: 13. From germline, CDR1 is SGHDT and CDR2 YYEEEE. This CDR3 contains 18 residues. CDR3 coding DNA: TGTGCCAGCAGCCAGGGGACAGGGACGGTTGGGGCCTACAATGAGCAGTTCTTC. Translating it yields CASSQGTGTVGAYNEQFF.

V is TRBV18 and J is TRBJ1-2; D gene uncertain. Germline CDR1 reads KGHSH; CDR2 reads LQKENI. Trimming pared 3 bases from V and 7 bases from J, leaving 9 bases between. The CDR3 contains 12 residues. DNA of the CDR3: TGTGCCAGCTCACCTCTATATCGTGGCTACACCTTC. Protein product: CASSPLYRGYTF.

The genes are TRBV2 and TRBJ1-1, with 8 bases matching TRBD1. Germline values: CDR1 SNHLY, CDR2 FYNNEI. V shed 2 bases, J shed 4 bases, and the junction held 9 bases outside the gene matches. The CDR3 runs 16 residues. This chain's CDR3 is CASSERVGRGPTEAFF. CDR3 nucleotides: TGTGCCAGCAGTGAAAGGGTGGGCAGGGGGCCCACTGAAGCTTTCTTT.

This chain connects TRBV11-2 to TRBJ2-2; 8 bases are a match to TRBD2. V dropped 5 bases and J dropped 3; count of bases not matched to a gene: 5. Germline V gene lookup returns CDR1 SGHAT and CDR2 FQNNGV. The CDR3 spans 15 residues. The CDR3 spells CASSPGGRDTGELFF. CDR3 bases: TGTGCCAGCAGCCCGGGGGGGCGGGACACCGGGGAGCTGTTTTTT.

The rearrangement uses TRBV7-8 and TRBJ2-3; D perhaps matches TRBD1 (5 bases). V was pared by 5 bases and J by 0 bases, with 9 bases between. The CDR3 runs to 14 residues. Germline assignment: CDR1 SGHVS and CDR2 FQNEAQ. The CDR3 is CASSQDISTDTQYF. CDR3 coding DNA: TGTGCCAGCAGCCAGGACATTAGCACAGATACGCAGTATTTT.

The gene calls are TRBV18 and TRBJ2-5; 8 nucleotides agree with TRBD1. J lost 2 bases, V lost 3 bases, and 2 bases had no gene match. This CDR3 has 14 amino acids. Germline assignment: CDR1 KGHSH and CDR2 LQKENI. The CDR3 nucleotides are TGTGCCAGCTCACCGGGACAGGTTCAAGAGACCCAGTACTTC. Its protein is CASSPGQVQETQYF.